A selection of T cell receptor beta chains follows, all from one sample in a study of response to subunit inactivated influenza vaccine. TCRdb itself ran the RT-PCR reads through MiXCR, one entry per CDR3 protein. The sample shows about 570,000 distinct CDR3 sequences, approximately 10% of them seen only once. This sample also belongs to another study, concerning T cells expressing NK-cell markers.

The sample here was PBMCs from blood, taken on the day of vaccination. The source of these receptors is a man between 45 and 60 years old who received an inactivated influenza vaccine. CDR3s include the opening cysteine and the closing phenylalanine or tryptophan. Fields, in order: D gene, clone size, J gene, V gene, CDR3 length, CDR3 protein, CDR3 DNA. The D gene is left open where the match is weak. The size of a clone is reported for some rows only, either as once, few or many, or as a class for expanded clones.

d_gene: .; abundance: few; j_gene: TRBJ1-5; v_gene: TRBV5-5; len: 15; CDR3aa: CASSTAGTRNQPQHF; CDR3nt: TGTGCCAGCAGCACCGCAGGGACACGCAATCAGCCCCAGCATTTT
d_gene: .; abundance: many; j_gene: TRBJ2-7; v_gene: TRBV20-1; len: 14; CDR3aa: CSARDPGRTYEQYF; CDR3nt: TGCAGTGCTAGAGATCCGGGGAGGACCTACGAGCAGTACTTC
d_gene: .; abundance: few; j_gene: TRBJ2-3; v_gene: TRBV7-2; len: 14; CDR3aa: CASSPGPYTDTQYF; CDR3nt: TGTGCCAGCAGCCCGGGACCGTACACAGATACGCAGTATTTT
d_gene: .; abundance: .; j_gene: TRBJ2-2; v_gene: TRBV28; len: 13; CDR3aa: CASRPSNTGELFF; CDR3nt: TGTGCCAGCAGGCCGTCGAACACCGGGGAGCTGTTTTTT
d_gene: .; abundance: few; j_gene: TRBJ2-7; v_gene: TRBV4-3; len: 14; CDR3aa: CASSQDKGNYEQYF; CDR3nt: TGCGCCAGCAGCCAAGATAAGGGGAACTACGAGCAGTACTTC
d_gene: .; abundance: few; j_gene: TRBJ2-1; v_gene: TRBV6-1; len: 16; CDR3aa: CASSVGWRSSYNEQFF; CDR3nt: TGTGCCAGCAGTGTCGGATGGAGGAGCTCCTACAATGAGCAGTTCTTC
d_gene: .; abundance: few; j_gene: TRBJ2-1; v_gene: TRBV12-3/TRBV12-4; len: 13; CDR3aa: CASKPGSDNEQFF; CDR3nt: TGTGCCAGCAAGCCCGGTAGCGACAATGAGCAGTTCTTC
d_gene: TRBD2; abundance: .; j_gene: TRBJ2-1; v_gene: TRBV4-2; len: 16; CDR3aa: CASSQASGRGYNEQFF; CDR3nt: TGTGCCAGCAGCCAAGCTAGCGGGAGAGGATACAATGAGCAGTTCTTC
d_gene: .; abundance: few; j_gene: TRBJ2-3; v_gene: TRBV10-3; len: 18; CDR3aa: CAISESMWDRVSTDTQYF; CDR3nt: TGTGCCATCAGTGAGTCGATGTGGGACCGGGTTAGCACAGATACGCAGTATTTT
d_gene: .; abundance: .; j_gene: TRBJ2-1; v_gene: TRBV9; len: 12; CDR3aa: CASSGTGPEQFF; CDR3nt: TGTGCCAGCAGCGGCACAGGGCCTGAGCAGTTCTTC
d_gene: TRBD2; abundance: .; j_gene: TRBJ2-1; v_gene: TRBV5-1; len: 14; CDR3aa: CASRLWEGTGEQFF; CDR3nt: TGCGCCAGCCGTCTATGGGAGGGGACGGGCGAGCAGTTCTTC
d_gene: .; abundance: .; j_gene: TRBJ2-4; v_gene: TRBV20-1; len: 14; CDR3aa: CSAGTLAAKNIQYF; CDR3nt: TGCAGTGCTGGAACACTAGCTGCTAAAAACATTCAGTACTTC
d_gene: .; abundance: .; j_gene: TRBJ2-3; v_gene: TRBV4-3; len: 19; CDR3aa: CASSQEESRTGHHTDTQYF; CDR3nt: TGCGCCAGCAGCCAAGAAGAGAGCCGGACCGGGCACCACACAGATACGCAGTATTTT
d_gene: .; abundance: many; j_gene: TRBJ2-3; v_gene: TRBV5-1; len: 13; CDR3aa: CASSFRSTDTQYF; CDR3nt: TGCGCCAGCAGCTTTCGGAGCACAGATACGCAGTATTTT
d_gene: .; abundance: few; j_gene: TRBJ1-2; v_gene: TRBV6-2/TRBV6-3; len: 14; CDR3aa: CASSLMQGDYGYTF; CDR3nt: TGTGCCAGCAGTTTGATGCAAGGGGACTATGGCTACACCTTC
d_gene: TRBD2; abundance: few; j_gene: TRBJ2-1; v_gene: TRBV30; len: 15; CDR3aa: CAWSKLAGAIHEQFF; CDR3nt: TGTGCCTGGAGTAAACTAGCGGGAGCGATACATGAGCAGTTCTTC
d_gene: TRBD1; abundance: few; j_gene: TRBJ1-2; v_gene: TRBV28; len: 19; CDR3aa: CASSLSGGDSASPVYGYTF; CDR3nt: TGTGCCAGCAGTCTCTCCGGGGGGGACAGCGCATCGCCCGTCTATGGCTACACCTTC
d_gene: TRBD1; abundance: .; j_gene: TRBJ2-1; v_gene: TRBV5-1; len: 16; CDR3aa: CASSLSGQGPYNEQFF; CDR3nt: TGCGCCAGCAGCTTGTCTGGACAGGGGCCCTACAATGAGCAGTTCTTC
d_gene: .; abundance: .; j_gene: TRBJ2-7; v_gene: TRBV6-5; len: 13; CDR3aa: CASDLGLTYEQYF; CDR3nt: TGTGCCAGCGACCTGGGACTCACCTACGAGCAGTACTTC
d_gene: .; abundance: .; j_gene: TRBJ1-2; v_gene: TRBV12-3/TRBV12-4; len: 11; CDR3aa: CASRGAGGYTF; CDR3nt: TGTGCATCCCGGGGGGCAGGAGGCTACACCTTC
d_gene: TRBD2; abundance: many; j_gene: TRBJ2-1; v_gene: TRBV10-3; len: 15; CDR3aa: CAISDSGGDNNEQFF; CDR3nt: TGTGCCATCAGCGATAGCGGGGGGGATAACAATGAGCAGTTCTTC
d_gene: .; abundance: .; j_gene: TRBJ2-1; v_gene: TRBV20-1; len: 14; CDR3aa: CSARDLKTYNEQFF; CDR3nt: TGCAGTGCTAGAGATCTAAAGACCTACAATGAGCAGTTCTTC
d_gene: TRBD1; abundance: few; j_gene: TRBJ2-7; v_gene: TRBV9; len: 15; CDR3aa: CASSVGTGGTYEQYF; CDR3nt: TGTGCCAGCAGCGTAGGGACAGGGGGAACCTACGAGCAGTACTTC
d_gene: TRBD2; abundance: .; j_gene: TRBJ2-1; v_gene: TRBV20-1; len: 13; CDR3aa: CSASSGRLHEQFF; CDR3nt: TGCAGTGCAAGTAGCGGGAGATTGCATGAGCAGTTCTTC